The rows below give T cell receptor beta chains drawn from one sample of a study of cytomegalovirus exposure and HLA in healthy donors. The table came from immunoSEQ multiplex PCR; TCRdb's copy has only in-frame clones and leaves some out. Among approximately 190,000 clones, approximately 80% were seen once, and the ten largest hold around 3.6%. The specimen sequenced was PBMCs. These receptor sequences come from a man in his forties in good health and CMV-seropositive. The CDR3 runs from the conserved cysteine through the conserved F or W. Each record gives: J gene, V gene, clone size, D gene, CDR3 DNA, CDR3 protein. D genes are given only for firm matches. The size entry is marked missing in some rows and otherwise reads once, few, many or a size class.

>TRBJ2-1|TRBV18|NA|NA
TGTGCCAGCTCACCACAGGGGATCCATGAGCAGTTCTTC
CASSPQGIHEQFF
>TRBJ2-7|TRBV11-2|NA|TRBD2
TGTGCCAGCAGCTTAACTGAAAGCGGGAGAGGGTACGAGCAGTACTTC
CASSLTESGRGYEQYF
>TRBJ2-1|TRBV5-6|NA|TRBD2
TGTGCCAGCAGGGGACTAGCGGGGATCAATGAGCAGTTCTTC
CASRGLAGINEQFF
>TRBJ2-1|TRBV7-8|once|NA
TGTGCCAGCAGCTTTGGGACATCGGGCAATGAGCAGTTCTTC
CASSFGTSGNEQFF
>TRBJ2-1|TRBV28|few|TRBD2
TGTGCCAGCAGTCTAGCGGGAGGGGTTAATGAGCAGTTCTTC
CASSLAGGVNEQFF
>TRBJ2-7|TRBV7-3|once|NA
TGTGCCAGCAGCCCTTCAGGGCAGGCCCCCTACGAGCAGTACTTC
CASSPSGQAPYEQYF
>TRBJ2-7|TRBV7-6|NA|NA
TGTGCCAGCAGCTTAGGAGGGTCTAGCGAGAGCGAGCAGTACTTC
CASSLGGSSESEQYF
>TRBJ1-2|TRBV6-1|once|NA
TGTGCCAGCAGGACAGGCAATACTCCCGACTATGGCTACACCTTC
CASRTGNTPDYGYTF
>TRBJ1-4|TRBV5-6|few|NA
TGTGCCAGCAGCCTAATCAGGGCTAATGAAAAACTGTTTTTT
CASSLIRANEKLFF
>TRBJ2-1|TRBV27|NA|TRBD1
TGTGCCAGCAGTTTCATCCTGGGGACAGGGGGGTGGAATGAGCAGTTCTTC
CASSFILGTGGWNEQFF
>TRBJ2-6|TRBV10-3|NA|TRBD2
TGTGCCATCAGTGATCCGACTAGCGGGAAGGACTCTGGGGCCAACGTCCTGACTTTC
CAISDPTSGKDSGANVLTF
>TRBJ2-7|TRBV7-2|NA|NA
TGTGCCAGCAGCAGCCCACCCAACGAGCAGTACTTC
CASSSPPNEQYF
>TRBJ2-7|TRBV28|NA|NA
TGTGCCAGCAGACACCAGGGTTACGAGCAGTACTTC
CASRHQGYEQYF
>TRBJ1-5|TRBV4-3|few|NA
TGCGCCAGCAGCCAAGACTTCCCCCCGGGGTCGGGTCAGCCCCAGCATTTT
CASSQDFPPGSGQPQHF
>TRBJ1-2|TRBV28|NA|NA
TGTGCCAGCAGTTCTATATCGGGGGGGCGCCTCAAGGACTATGGCTACACCTTC
CASSSISGGRLKDYGYTF
>TRBJ2-5|TRBV9|few|NA
TGTGCCAGCAGCCCCCCTAGCAGCGAGACCCAGTACTTC
CASSPPSSETQYF
>TRBJ2-1|TRBV5-1|NA|TRBD1
TGCGCCAGCAGCTTGGATGTCGGGGACAGGGGCCTAAATGAGCAGTTCTTC
CASSLDVGDRGLNEQFF
>TRBJ2-3|TRBV6-6|few|NA
TGTGCCAGCAGTCCCGCGGCGGATTTCACAGATACGCAGTATTTT
CASSPAADFTDTQYF
>TRBJ2-2|TRBV25-1|NA|NA
TGTGCCAGCAGATGGGGACTGACTGACACCGGGGAGCTGTTTTTT
CASRWGLTDTGELFF
>TRBJ2-2|TRBV6-5|NA|TRBD2
TGTGCCAGCAGTTTTAGCGGGGGGGTGAACACCGGGGAGCTGTTTTTT
CASSFSGGVNTGELFF
>TRBJ1-5|TRBV19|NA|NA
TGTGCCAGTAGTATAGAGGGCAGTGGCCAGCCCCAGCATTTT
CASSIEGSGQPQHF
>TRBJ2-1|TRBV27|NA|NA
TGTGCCAGCAGTTTAGCCCCGGGGTCCTACAATGAGCAGTTCTTC
CASSLAPGSYNEQFF
>TRBJ2-1|TRBV9|NA|TRBD2
TGTGCCAGCGGCGGGGCGGGACTAGCGGGACACAATGAGCAGTTCTTC
CASGGAGLAGHNEQFF
>TRBJ2-1|TRBV28|few|TRBD2
TGTGCCAGCAGCCCCGCGTATTTAGCGGGAGGGGACTACAATGAGCAGTTCTTC
CASSPAYLAGGDYNEQFF
>TRBJ1-3|TRBV5-6|NA|NA
TGTGCCAGCAGCTTGGGTTACTCTGGAAACACCATATATTTT
CASSLGYSGNTIYF
>TRBJ2-3|TRBV5-4|NA|NA
TGTGCCAGCAGCCAATTGCCCCCGGGACTCCGCATCACAGATACGCAGTATTTT
CASSQLPPGLRITDTQYF
>TRBJ2-1|TRBV11-1|NA|TRBD2
TGTGCCAGCAGCTTAAGTGGGAGGGAAAACAATGAGCAGTTCTTC
CASSLSGRENNEQFF
>TRBJ2-3|TRBV29-1|once|TRBD2
TGCAGCCCGAGGGGACTAGCGGGGGGGCGCACAGATACGCAGTATTTT
CSPRGLAGGRTDTQYF
>TRBJ2-3|TRBV5-4|NA|TRBD2
TGTGCCAGCAGCTTAGGACTAGCGGGAGGAGATACGCAGTATTTT
CASSLGLAGGDTQYF
>TRBJ1-2|TRBV5-1|few|TRBD1
TGCGCCAGCAGTTCCGGGACAGGGGGCGCGAACTATGGCTACACCTTC
CASSSGTGGANYGYTF
>TRBJ2-2|TRBV5-1|NA|TRBD2
TGCGCCAGCAGCTTGAAGGGACTAGCGGGCACCGGGGAGCTGTTTTTT
CASSLKGLAGTGELFF
>TRBJ2-2|TRBV11-2|few|TRBD1
TGTGCCAGCAGCTTAAGCAGGGGGTCCGGGGAGCTGTTTTTT
CASSLSRGSGELFF
>TRBJ1-5|TRBV21-1|few|NA
TGTGCCAGCAGCAAAGAGGCGACAGGGGGCAAACAGCCCCAGCATTTT
CASSKEATGGKQPQHF
>TRBJ2-1|TRBV7-3|NA|TRBD2
TGTGCCAGCAGTACAAAAGCGGGGCCCTACAATGAGCAGTTCTTC
CASSTKAGPYNEQFF
>TRBJ2-7|TRBV19|once|TRBD1
TGTGCCAGTAGAGGACAGGGATCCTACGAGCAGTACTTC
CASRGQGSYEQYF
>TRBJ2-1|TRBV7-3|NA|TRBD1
TGTGCCAGCAGCCCCGACAGGGGAAGGGAGCAGTTCTTC
CASSPDRGREQFF
>TRBJ2-5|TRBV9|NA|NA
TGTGCCAGCAGCGATAGGCCTAGCCAAGAGACCCAGTACTTC
CASSDRPSQETQYF
>TRBJ2-5|TRBV28|NA|NA
TGTGCCAGCAGTACGACAGCCAACCAGTACTTC
CASSTTANQYF
>TRBJ2-5|TRBV6-5|NA|NA
TGTGCCAGCAGTTACGATTTCAAGAATGGCGAGACCCAGTACTTC
CASSYDFKNGETQYF
>TRBJ2-2|TRBV5-1|NA|TRBD1
TGCGCCAGCAGCAGTGGGCAGGGGGCAATCGGGGAGCTGTTTTTT
CASSSGQGAIGELFF
>TRBJ1-2|TRBV19|NA|TRBD1
TGTGCCAGTAGTTCGACAGGGGACTATGGCTACACCTTC
CASSSTGDYGYTF
>TRBJ2-5|TRBV28|NA|NA
TGTGCCAGCACCCGTGCGGGGGCCCCAGAGACCCAGTACTTC
CASTRAGAPETQYF
>TRBJ2-2|TRBV12-5|few|TRBD2
TGTGCTAGTGGTCGGACTAGCGGGGGACGAACAATTTATGCCTACGCGAACACCGGGGAGCTGTTTTTT
CASGRTSGGRTIYAYANTGELFF
>TRBJ2-6|TRBV10-3|few|NA
TGTGCCATCAGTGGACTATCCTACTCTGGGGCCAACGTCCTGACTTTC
CAISGLSYSGANVLTF
>TRBJ1-2|TRBV29-1|NA|NA
TGCAGCGTTGAATGGCAGGGTCAAGGGGGCTACACCTTC
CSVEWQGQGGYTF
>TRBJ1-6|TRBV2|NA|TRBD1
TGTGCCAGCAGTGACACAGGGGTATCACCCCTCCACTTT
CASSDTGVSPLHF
>TRBJ1-5|TRBV4-1|NA|NA
TGCGCCAGCAGCCAAGATCGAGGAGTCCTGAGCAATCAGCCCCAGCATTTT
CASSQDRGVLSNQPQHF
>TRBJ2-3|TRBV7-6|few|TRBD1
TGTGCCAGCAGCCCAGCGGTAGGGCAGGGGGCGGAAGATACGCAGTATTTT
CASSPAVGQGAEDTQYF
>TRBJ2-7|TRBV9|few|NA
TGTGCCAGCAGTCCCTATCTGGACAATTCCTACGAGCAGTACTTC
CASSPYLDNSYEQYF
>TRBJ1-2|TRBV10-3|NA|NA
TGTGCCATCAGTGAGAGGTCAGGTGGCTACACCTTC
CAISERSGGYTF
>TRBJ2-7|TRBV4-2|NA|NA
TGTGCCAGCAGCCAAGATCTTGAGGTTTGGCGGGAAAAATCCTACGAGCAGTACTTC
CASSQDLEVWREKSYEQYF
>TRBJ2-7|TRBV5-1|NA|TRBD1
TGCGCCAGCAGCTGGGGACAGGGGGCCACCTACGAGCAGTACTTC
CASSWGQGATYEQYF
>TRBJ2-1|TRBV21-1|once|NA
TGTGCCAGCAGCAAATGGGTCGGGAGCTCGTACAATGAGCAGTTCTTC
CASSKWVGSSYNEQFF
>TRBJ1-2|TRBV6-6|NA|NA
TGTGCCAGCAGTTACTCGGAAAAGCAGGGGAACACCTTC
CASSYSEKQGNTF